This entry concerns a single T cell receptor beta chain. Other DNA sequences in the sample encode the same CDR3. Here immunoSEQ multiplex PCR was the method, and the copy in TCRdb shows in-frame clones only, minus some. The data hold 2.3 million or so clones, with 85% to 95% observed a single time. CDR1 and CDR2 from the germline V gene are SQVTM and ANQGSEA. Trimming removed 3 bases from V and 1 base from J, with 9 bases in between. This CDR3 region has 13 residues. The source of the sample is a study of shared clonotypes between healthy human individuals. The receptor was derived from a man aged 18 to 29 in good health. Some clones in this sample may be carry-over from other donors' samples. What was sequenced was naive CD4+ T cells from PBMCs. Regarding subset: CD45RA+ positively selected. The chain uses TRBV29-1 and TRBJ1-1; D may be TRBD1 (5 bases). CDR3 sequence (DNA): TGCAGCGTTGAGGGCAGGGCGAACACTGAAGCTTTCTTT. Its protein product is CSVEGRANTEAFF. The whole variable domain, filled in from reference TRBV29-1 and TRBJ1-1, reads SAVISQKPSRDICQRGTSLTIQCQVDSQVTMMFWYRQQPGQSLTLIATANQGSEATYESGFVIDKFPISRPNLTFSTLTVSNMSPEDSSIYLCSVEGRANTEAFFGQGTRLTVV.